A single sample gave rise to the 24 T cell receptor beta chains below, sequenced in a study of OX40 agonist ivuxolimab in advanced cancers. The repertoire was sequenced with immunoSEQ multiplex PCR; TCRdb's copy has only in-frame clones and lacks some. The sample records 90,000 to 120,000 clones, around 90% being singletons. Sequencing used CD4+ or CD8+ T cells sorted from blood, obtained in a trial of the OX40 agonist ivuxolimab. The source is an adult with an advanced solid tumor such as melanoma, head and neck, liver or kidney cancer.

This chain connects TRBV14 to TRBJ2-7, with a tentative D call TRBD2 (6 bases). The germline V and J ends were trimmed by 3 bases and 2 bases, with 8 bases remaining between them. This CDR3 contains 13 residues. The germline V gene has CDR1 SGHDN and CDR2 FVKESK. The CDR3, as DNA: TGTGCCAGCAGCCACACGGGGGCCTACGAGCAGTACTTC. This encodes CASSHTGAYEQYF.

The genes are TRBV4-1 and TRBJ2-2, with 15 nucleotides matching TRBD2. CDR3 size: 20 residues. CDR1 is MGHRA, CDR2 YSYEKL, per germline. J lost 1 base, V lost 0 bases, and 6 bases had no gene match. CDR3 DNA: TGCGCCAGCAGCCAAGATCCCCCGGGACTAGCGGGAGGGAACACCGGGGAGCTGTTTTTT. Translating it yields CASSQDPPGLAGGNTGELFF.

CDR3 amino acids: CAIRARDGSNQPQHF. The CDR3 DNA is TGTGCCATCAGGGCCAGGGACGGCAGCAATCAGCCCCAGCATTTT. This rearrangement joins TRBV10-3 to TRBJ1-5; possible D gene TRBD1, 5 bases. The CDR3 has 15 residues. V was shortened by 6 bases and J by 1 base, with 13 bases between the two germline ends. Germline CDR1 and CDR2: ENHRY and SYGVKD.

The chain combines TRBV9 with TRBJ2-1; 8 bases align to TRBD2. The germline V gene encodes CDR1 SGDLS and CDR2 YYNGEE. Trimming removed 2 bases from V and 7 bases from J; junction bases left unmatched: 8. This CDR3 region has 15 residues. CDR3 DNA sequence: TGTGCCAGCAGCGTGGTGGCGGGAGGTTCGAATGAGCAGTTCTTC. It codes for CASSVVAGGSNEQFF.

The rearrangement uses TRBV7-2 and TRBJ1-2; D is perhaps TRBD1 (6 bases). The CDR3 runs to 16 residues. V was clipped by 4 bases and J by 8 bases, with 23 bases between them. The V gene's germline CDR1 is SGHTA and CDR2 FQGNSA. CDR3 protein: CASSSASPRQAGGYTF. DNA of the CDR3: TGTGCCAGCAGCTCCGCCTCCCCTAGACAGGCCGGGGGCTACACCTTC.

The chain couples TRBV10-3 to TRBJ2-1; D tentatively reads TRBD1 or TRBD2 (5 bases each). From germline, CDR1 is ENHRY and CDR2 SYGVKD. The CDR3 loop spans 17 amino acids. The V end was cut by 8 bases, the J end by 0 bases, with 20 bases between. CDR3 region: CAIYDLGAGSSYNEQFF. CDR3 nucleotides: TGTGCCATCTATGACTTAGGGGCGGGCAGCTCCTACAATGAGCAGTTCTTC.

The chain combines TRBV12-5 with TRBJ2-1; 11 bases map to TRBD2. Trimming removed 5 bases from V and 6 bases from J; junction bases left unmatched: 21. The CDR3 sequence is 20 residues long. In germline, CDR1 is LGHNT, CDR2 FRNRAP. The chain's CDR3 is CASGGPTGRTTGTSGNEQFF. For the CDR3, the DNA is TGTGCTAGTGGTGGGCCGACCGGACGGACAACCGGGACTAGCGGCAATGAGCAGTTCTTC.

This chain links TRBV19 with TRBJ2-7; TRBD2 aligns across 7 bases. This CDR3 has 14 amino acids. The germline gives CDR1 LNHDA, CDR2 SQIVND (reference sequence). With V trimmed by 7 bases and J by 7 bases, 13 bases remained unmatched. In DNA form, the CDR3 reads TGTGCCAGTACCCCAACGACCCGGGGGGAAGAGCAGTACTTC. Translating it yields CASTPTTRGEEQYF.

The genes are TRBV5-4 and TRBJ2-3, with TRBD2 identical over 12 bases. Unmatched junction bases numbered 5, after V lost 4 bases and J lost 2 bases. The CDR3 runs 16 residues. Germline-derived CDR1 and CDR2 are SGHNT and YYREEE (reference sequence). CDR3 sequence: CASSTRLAGVTDTQYF. The CDR3 coding sequence is TGTGCCAGCAGCACCCGACTAGCGGGAGTCACAGATACGCAGTATTTT.

Turning to this clone: The sample has other DNA sequences that encode this CDR3 too. V usage is TRBV7-3 and J usage is TRBJ2-3; D unresolved. Trimming removed 1 base at V and 1 base at J, with 6 bases between. From germline, CDR1 is SGHTA and CDR2 FQGTGA. The CDR3 is 14 amino acids. The DNA for the CDR3 is TGTGCCAGCAGCTTAATCGGCGGCACAGATACGCAGTATTTT. Residues: CASSLIGGTDTQYF.

The chain links TRBV6-6 to TRBJ2-1, with D tentatively TRBD1 (5 bases). The germline gives CDR1 MNHNY, CDR2 SVGAGI (reference sequence). Trimming shortened V by 6 bases and J by 9 bases, and 12 bases separated the two germline ends. The CDR3 is 12 amino acids. This CDR3 reads CASSPGITEQFF. For the CDR3, the DNA is TGTGCCAGCAGCCCAGGGATCACTGAGCAGTTCTTC.

CDR3 amino acids: CASSQSSGSLRGGQFF. The CDR3 nucleotides read TGCGCCAGCAGCCAATCTAGCGGGAGTCTTCGAGGCGGGCAGTTCTTC. V gene TRBV4-3 combines with J gene TRBJ2-1; TRBD2 agrees at 10 bases. With 2 bases clipped from V and 12 bases from J, the junction kept 13 bases outside the gene matches. CDR1 is LGHNA and CDR2 is YSLEER in the germline V gene. This CDR3 comprises 16 residues.

The chain has TRBV5-1 and TRBJ2-1, with 7 bases lining up with TRBD1. The V gene end was trimmed by 0 bases and the J gene end by 6 bases; junction bases not matched to a gene: 6. This CDR3 contains 15 residues. Germline values: CDR1 SGHRS, CDR2 YFSETQ. The CDR3 coding sequence is TGCGCCAGCAGCTTGGACCCCCGGGACAGCAATGAGCAGTTCTTC. It specifies CASSLDPRDSNEQFF.

The chain has TRBV7-2 and TRBJ2-7; TRBD1 aligns across 10 bases. Per germline, CDR1 SGHTA and CDR2 FQGNSA. V lost 5 bases and J lost 4; bases outside the gene matches: 5. The CDR3 is 14 residues long. CDR3 DNA: TGTGCCAGCAGCCCCGGGACAGGGGATTACGAGCAGTACTTC. This gives the protein CASSPGTGDYEQYF. Full variable domain (missing parts from reference TRBV7-2 and TRBJ2-7): GAGVSQSPSNKVTEKGKDVELRCDPISGHTALYWYRQSLGQGLEFLIYFQGNSAPDKSGLPSDRFSAERTGGSVSTLTIQRTQQEDSAVYLCASSPGTGDYEQYFGPGTRLTVT.

This clone has just one count. J is TRBJ1-1 and V is TRBV19; weak D call: TRBD1 (5 bases). CDR1 LNHDA and CDR2 SQIVND come from the germline V gene (reference sequence). The CDR3 extends over 14 amino acids. The germline V and J ends were trimmed by 7 bases and 6 bases, with 18 bases remaining between them. CDR3 protein: CASTPGGGVSEAFF. The CDR3 DNA is TGTGCCAGTACCCCGGGCGGGGGAGTATCTGAAGCTTTCTTT.

This chain connects TRBV5-1 to TRBJ2-1; D is possibly TRBD2 (6 bases). The CDR3 is made up of 18 amino acids. Germline V gene data show CDR1 as SGHRS and CDR2 as YFSETQ. V gave up 4 bases and J gave up 4 bases, with 24 bases separating them. The CDR3 nucleotides read TGCGCCAGCAGCCCTGGATGGTCCGGACTACCGATTTACAATGAGCAGTTCTTC. It specifies CASSPGWSGLPIYNEQFF.

This chain connects TRBV2 to TRBJ1-1; 7 bases are a match to TRBD1. The CDR3 is 12 amino acids. V lost 10 bases to trimming and J lost 0 bases; unmatched junction nucleotides: 2. The V gene's germline CDR1 is SNHLY and CDR2 FYNNEI. The CDR3 region has the DNA TGTGCCACAGGGGGAATGAACACTGAAGCTTTCTTT. Its translation is CATGGMNTEAFF.

The chain links TRBV10-3 to TRBJ1-1; TRBD1 aligns across 8 bases. Germline CDR1 ENHRY, CDR2 SYGVKD. This CDR3 is 14 amino acids long. With V trimmed by 2 bases and J by 5 bases, 4 bases remained unmatched. CDR3 bases: TGTGCCATCAGTGAGGGACAGGGTAAAACTGAAGCTTTCTTT. Translation gives CAISEGQGKTEAFF.

A note on this clone: Other DNA sequences of this sample code for an identical CDR3. The chain links TRBV7-9 to TRBJ2-3; weak D call: TRBD1 (6 bases). Germline V gene sequence: CDR1 SEHNR, CDR2 FQNEAQ (reference sequence). The CDR3 sequence is 14 residues long. The V end was cut by 1 base, the J end by 2 bases, with 7 bases between. This chain's CDR3 is CASSLGGLTDTQYF. Written as DNA, the CDR3 is TGTGCCAGCAGCTTAGGGGGGCTCACAGATACGCAGTATTTT.

Turning to this clone: A read error may explain this, as a much larger clone is one base away. The chain joins TRBV5-1 to TRBJ2-7; TRBD2 matches 8 bases. Germline-derived CDR1 and CDR2 are SGHRS and YFSETQ. Germline trimming cut 0 bases from V and 5 bases from J; bases unmatched to any gene: 1. This CDR3 is 13 amino acids long. The CDR3 region has the DNA TGCGCCAGCAGCTTGGGACTAGCGAACGAGCAGTACTTC. The encoded protein is CASSLGLANEQYF.

The chain joins TRBV6-5 to TRBJ1-2; D not certain. Germline V gene sequence: CDR1 MNHEY, CDR2 SVGAGI. Trimming shortened V by 6 bases and J by 4 bases, and 18 bases separated the two germline ends. The CDR3 consists of 15 residues. CDR3 DNA sequence: TGTGCCAGCAGGATGGGGTCAAATAGAGGCTATGGCTACACCTTC. Encoded protein: CASRMGSNRGYGYTF.

CDR3 nucleotides: TGTGCCAGTAGTTCCCGGACTAGCGGGATAACCAATGCGGTGCAGTTCTTC. Translated: CASSSRTSGITNAVQFF. This chain joins TRBV19 and TRBJ2-1, with 12 bases fitting TRBD2. Unmatched junction bases numbered 17, after V lost 5 bases and J lost 12 bases. The CDR3 is 17 amino acids. Looked up from germline, CDR1 is LNHDA and CDR2 is SQIVND (reference sequence).

This sequence joins TRBV27 and TRBJ2-7; tentatively, D is TRBD2 (5 bases). Germline CDR1 reads MNHEY; CDR2 reads SMNVEV (reference sequence). The CDR3 extends over 16 amino acids. Between the trimmed V and J ends, which lost 4 bases and 4 bases, there was a span of 20 bases. The CDR3 nucleotides read TGTGCCAGCAGTTCCATGACTCAGTTGCGGGTTTACGAGCAGTACTTC. This sequence encodes CASSSMTQLRVYEQYF.

The rearrangement links TRBV6-6 to TRBJ1-1; 9 positions agree with TRBD1. Germline loops: CDR1 MNHNY, CDR2 SVGAGI (reference sequence). This CDR3 is 16 amino acids long. V shed 5 bases, J shed 4 bases, and the junction held 11 bases outside the gene matches. The CDR3 nucleotides are TGTGCCAGCAGTAGTTTCTCCGGGACAGGGCCCACTGAAGCTTTCTTT. As protein: CASSSFSGTGPTEAFF.